This T cell receptor (beta chain) was sequenced for a study of response to subunit inactivated influenza vaccine. Findings of the study overall: Few additional T cells are recruited per seasonal influenza vaccination, authors suggested.

One entry per CDR3 protein results from TCRdb running MiXCR on the RT-PCR reads. Seen here are around 600,000 distinct CDR3 sequences, about 11% observed once, and the top ten hold about 10%. Note on this clonotype: Antigen: not known.

The CDR3 spans 15 residues. V was shortened by 2 bases and J by 7 bases, with 14 bases between the two germline ends. The germline V gene encodes CDR1 MNHEY and CDR2 SVGAGI. This sample was also put to use in a study of T cells expressing NK-cell markers. As that study records: Synthesis of TCR beta cDNA relied on 5'RACE template switching carrying UMIs.

Sequences were derived from PBMCs from blood, sampled on the day of vaccination. The chain couples TRBV6-5 to TRBJ2-2; tentative D call: TRBD2 (5 bases). The TCR sequence derives from a middle-aged man who received an inactivated influenza vaccine. The CDR3 coding sequence is TGTGCCAGCAGTTACCATCCTAGCTCAAGCGGGGAGCTGTTTTTT. It translates to CASSYHPSSSGELFF.